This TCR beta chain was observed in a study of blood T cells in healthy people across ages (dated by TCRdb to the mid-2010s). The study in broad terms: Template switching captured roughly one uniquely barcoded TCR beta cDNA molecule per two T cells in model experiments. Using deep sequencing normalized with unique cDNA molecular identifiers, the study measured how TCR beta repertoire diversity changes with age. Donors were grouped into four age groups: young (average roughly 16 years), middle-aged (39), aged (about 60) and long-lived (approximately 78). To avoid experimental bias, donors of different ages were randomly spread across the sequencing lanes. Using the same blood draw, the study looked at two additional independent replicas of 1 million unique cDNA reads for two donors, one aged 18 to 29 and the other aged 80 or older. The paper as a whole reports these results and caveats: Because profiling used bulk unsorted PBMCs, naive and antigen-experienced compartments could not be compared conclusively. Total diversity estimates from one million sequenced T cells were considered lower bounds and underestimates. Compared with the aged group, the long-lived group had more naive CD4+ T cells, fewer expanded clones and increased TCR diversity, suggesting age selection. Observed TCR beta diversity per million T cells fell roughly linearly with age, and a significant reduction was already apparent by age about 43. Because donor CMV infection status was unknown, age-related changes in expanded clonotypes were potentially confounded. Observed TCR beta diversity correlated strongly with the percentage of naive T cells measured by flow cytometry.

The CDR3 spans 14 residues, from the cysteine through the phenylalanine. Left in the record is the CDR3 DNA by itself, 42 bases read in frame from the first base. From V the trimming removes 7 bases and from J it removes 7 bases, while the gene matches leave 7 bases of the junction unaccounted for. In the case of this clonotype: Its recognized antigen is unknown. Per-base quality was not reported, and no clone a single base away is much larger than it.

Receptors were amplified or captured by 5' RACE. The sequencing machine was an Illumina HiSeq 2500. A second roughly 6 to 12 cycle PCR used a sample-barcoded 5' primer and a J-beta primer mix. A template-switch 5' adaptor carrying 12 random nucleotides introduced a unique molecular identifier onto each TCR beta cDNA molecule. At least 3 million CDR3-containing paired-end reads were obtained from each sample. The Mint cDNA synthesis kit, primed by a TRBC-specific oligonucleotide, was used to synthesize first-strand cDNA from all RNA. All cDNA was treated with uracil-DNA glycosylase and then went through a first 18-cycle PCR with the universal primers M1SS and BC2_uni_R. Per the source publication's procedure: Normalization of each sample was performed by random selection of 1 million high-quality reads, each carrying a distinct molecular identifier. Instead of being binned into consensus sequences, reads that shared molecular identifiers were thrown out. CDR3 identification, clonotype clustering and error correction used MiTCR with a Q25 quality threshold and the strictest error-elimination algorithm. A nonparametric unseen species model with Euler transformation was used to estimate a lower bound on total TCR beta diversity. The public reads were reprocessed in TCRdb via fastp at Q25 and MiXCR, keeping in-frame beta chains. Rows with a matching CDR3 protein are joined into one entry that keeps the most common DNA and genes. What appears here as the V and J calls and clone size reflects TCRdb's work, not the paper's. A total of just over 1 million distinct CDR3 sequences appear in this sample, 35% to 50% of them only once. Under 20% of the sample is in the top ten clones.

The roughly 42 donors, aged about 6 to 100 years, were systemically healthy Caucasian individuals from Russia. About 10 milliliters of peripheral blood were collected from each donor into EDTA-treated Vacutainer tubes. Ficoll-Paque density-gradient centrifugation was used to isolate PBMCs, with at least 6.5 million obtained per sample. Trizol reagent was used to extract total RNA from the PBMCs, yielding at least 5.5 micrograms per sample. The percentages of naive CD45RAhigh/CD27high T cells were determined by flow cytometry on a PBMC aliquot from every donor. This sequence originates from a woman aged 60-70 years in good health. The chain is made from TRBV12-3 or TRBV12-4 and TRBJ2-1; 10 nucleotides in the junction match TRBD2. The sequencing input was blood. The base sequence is TGTGCCAGCAACCCAGCGGGAGGGCCAAATGAGCAGTTCTTC. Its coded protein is CASNPAGGPNEQFF.